The 5 T cell receptor beta chains presented below share a single source sample, sequenced in a study of blood T cell repertoires in COVID-19. Profiling relied on immunoSEQ multiplex PCR, and the TCRdb table lists in-frame clones only, not all of them. The sample has 130,000 to 150,000 clones, around nine tenths seen once. The sequencing sample was made of peripheral blood. These receptors were collected from a woman aged 40 to 50 with acute or convalescent COVID-19.

The rearrangement uses TRBV9 and TRBJ2-1; TRBD2 is a possible D gene (5 bases). Germline V gene sequence: CDR1 SGDLS, CDR2 YYNGEE. The CDR3 extends over 15 amino acids. The V end was cut by 4 bases, the J end by 2 bases, with 13 bases between. The CDR3 DNA is TGTGCCAGCAGCCAACTAGTAAGTGCCTACAATGAGCAGTTCTTC. Translation gives CASSQLVSAYNEQFF.

This clone was recorded a few times. The chain uses TRBV27 and TRBJ2-2; D is uncertain. V lost 2 bases to trimming and J lost 3 bases, with 13 bases between them. The CDR3 has 16 residues. Germline V gives CDR1 MNHEY, CDR2 SMNVEV (reference sequence). The CDR3 sequence: CASSLRMTLYTGELFF. The CDR3 coding sequence is TGTGCCAGCAGTTTACGAATGACTCTTTACACCGGGGAGCTGTTTTTT.

The rearrangement joins TRBV19 to TRBJ2-7; 7 positions match TRBD2. With V trimmed by 3 bases and J by 3 bases, 2 bases remained unmatched. Germline CDR1 is LNHDA and CDR2 is SQIVND (reference sequence). The CDR3 has 13 amino acids. This CDR3 reads CASSITSDYEQYF. In nucleotides, the CDR3 is TGTGCCAGTAGTATTACTAGCGACTACGAGCAGTACTTC.

This chain links TRBV9 with TRBJ1-4; D perhaps matches TRBD1 (6 bases). From germline, CDR1 is SGDLS and CDR2 YYNGEE. The CDR3 has 15 residues. Between the trimmed V and J ends, which lost 3 bases and 8 bases, there was a span of 17 bases. The CDR3 nucleotides read TGTGCCAGCAGCGCCCTTACCGGGACACAAGAAAAACTGTTTTTT. This encodes CASSALTGTQEKLFF. The full variable domain, its missing parts supplied by reference TRBV9 and TRBJ1-4, is DSGVTQTPKHLITATGQRVTLRCSPRSGDLSVYWYQQSLDQGLQFLIQYYNGEERAKGNILERFSAQQFPDLHSELNLSSLELGDSALYFCASSALTGTQEKLFFGSGTQLSVL.

The CDR3 bases are TGTGCCAGCTCACCGTTAAGCCAGAACACTGAAGCTTTCTTT. It codes for CASSPLSQNTEAFF. V gene TRBV18 combines with J gene TRBJ1-1; D gene unclear. The V gene lost 3 bases and the J gene lost 1 base, with 9 bases spanning the gap. The CDR3 is 14 residues long. Per germline, CDR1 KGHSH and CDR2 LQKENI.